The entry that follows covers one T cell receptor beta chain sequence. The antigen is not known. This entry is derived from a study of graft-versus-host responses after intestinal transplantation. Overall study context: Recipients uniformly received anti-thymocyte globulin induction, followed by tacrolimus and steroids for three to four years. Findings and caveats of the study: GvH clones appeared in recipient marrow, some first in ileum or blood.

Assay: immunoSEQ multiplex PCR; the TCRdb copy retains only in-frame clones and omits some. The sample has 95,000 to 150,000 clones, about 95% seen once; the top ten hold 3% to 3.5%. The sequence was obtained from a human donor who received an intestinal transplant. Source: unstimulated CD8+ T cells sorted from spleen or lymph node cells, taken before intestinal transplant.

The CDR3 region has the DNA TGTGCCAGCACCCCTGGGGGGGGCGCCCCTCAAGAGACCCAGTACTTC. This gives the protein CASTPGGGAPQETQYF. The genes are TRBV5-6 and TRBJ2-5; TRBD2 is a possible D gene (7 bases). CDR3 length: 16 amino acids. Trimming removed 6 bases at V and 2 bases at J, with 20 bases between. From germline, CDR1 is SGHDT and CDR2 YYEEEE. Filled out from reference TRBV5-6 and TRBJ2-5, the complete variable domain reads DAGVTQSPTHLIKTRGQQVTLRCSPKSGHDTVSWYQQALGQGPQFIFQYYEEEERQRGNFPDRFSGHQFPNYSSELNVNALLLGDSALYLCASTPGGGAPQETQYFGPGTRLLVL.